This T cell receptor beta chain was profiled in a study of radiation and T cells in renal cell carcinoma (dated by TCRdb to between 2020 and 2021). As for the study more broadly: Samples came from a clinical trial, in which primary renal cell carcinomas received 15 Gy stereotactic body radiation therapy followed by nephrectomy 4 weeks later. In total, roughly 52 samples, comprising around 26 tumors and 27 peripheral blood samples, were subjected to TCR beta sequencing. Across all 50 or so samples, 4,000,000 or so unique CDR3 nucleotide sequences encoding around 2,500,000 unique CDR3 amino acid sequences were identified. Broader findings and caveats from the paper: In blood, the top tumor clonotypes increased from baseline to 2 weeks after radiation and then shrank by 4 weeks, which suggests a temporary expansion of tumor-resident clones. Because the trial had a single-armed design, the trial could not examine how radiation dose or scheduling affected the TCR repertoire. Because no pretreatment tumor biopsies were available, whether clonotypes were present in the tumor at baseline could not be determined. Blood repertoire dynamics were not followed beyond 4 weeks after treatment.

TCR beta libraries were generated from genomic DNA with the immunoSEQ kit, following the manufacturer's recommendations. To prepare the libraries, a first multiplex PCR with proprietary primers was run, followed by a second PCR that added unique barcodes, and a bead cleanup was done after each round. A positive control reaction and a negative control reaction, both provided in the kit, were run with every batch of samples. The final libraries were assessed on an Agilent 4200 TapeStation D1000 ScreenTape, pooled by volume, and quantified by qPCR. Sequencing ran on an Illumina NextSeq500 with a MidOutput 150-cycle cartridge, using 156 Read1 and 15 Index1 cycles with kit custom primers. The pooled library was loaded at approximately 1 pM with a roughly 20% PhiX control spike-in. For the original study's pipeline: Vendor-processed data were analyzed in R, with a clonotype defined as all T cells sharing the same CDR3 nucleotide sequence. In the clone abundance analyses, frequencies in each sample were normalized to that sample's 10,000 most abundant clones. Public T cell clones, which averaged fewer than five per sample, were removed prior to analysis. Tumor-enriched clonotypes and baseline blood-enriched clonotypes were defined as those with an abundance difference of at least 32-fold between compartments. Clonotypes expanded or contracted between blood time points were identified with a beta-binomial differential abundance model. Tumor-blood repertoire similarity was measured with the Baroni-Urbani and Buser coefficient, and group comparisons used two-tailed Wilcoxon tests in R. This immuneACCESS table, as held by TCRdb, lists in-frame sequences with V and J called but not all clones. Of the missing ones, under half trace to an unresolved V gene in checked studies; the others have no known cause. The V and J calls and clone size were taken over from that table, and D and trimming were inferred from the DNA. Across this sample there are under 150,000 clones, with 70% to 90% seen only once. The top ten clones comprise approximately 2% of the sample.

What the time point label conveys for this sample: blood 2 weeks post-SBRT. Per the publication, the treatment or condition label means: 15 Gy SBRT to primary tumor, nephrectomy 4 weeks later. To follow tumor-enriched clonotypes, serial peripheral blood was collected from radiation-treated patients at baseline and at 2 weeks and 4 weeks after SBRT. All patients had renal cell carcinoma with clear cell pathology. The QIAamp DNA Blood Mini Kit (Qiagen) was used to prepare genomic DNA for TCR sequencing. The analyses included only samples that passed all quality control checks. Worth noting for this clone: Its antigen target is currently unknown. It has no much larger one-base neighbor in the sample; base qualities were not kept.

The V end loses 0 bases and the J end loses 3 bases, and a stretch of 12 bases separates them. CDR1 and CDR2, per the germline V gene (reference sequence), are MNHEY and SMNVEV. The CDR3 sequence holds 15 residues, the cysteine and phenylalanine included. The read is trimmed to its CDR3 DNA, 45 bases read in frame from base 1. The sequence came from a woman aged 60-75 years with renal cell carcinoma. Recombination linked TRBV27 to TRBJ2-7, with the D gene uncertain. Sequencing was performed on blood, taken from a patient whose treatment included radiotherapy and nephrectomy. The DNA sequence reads TGTGCCAGCAGTTTATCGGCTTCAGGACGCTACGAGCAGTACTTC. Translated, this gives CASSLSASGRYEQYF.